The entry below describes one T cell receptor (beta chain). The target antigen is unknown. Data came from immunoSEQ multiplex PCR; TCRdb stores just in-frame clones and leaves some out. Of some 150,000 clones in the sample, around nine tenths were seen once. The germline gives CDR1 MDHEN, CDR2 SYDVKM. This CDR3 spans 17 amino acids. The V end was cut by 6 bases, the J end by 0 bases, with 18 bases between. The data are from a study of T cell responses to AZD1222 COVID-19 vaccine. Study results and limitations: Increased Spike-specific TCR breadth and depth were observed after two AZD1222 doses.

Sequencing used peripheral blood, obtained on day 0 of MenACWY control vaccination. The sequence was obtained from an adult in good health. V is TRBV28 and J is TRBJ1-3; D is unclear. In DNA, the CDR3 is TGTGCCAGCAGCCGATTGGACCGAGCCACCTCTGGAAACACCATATATTTT. This codes for CASSRLDRATSGNTIYF.